This T cell receptor (beta chain) was recorded in a study of T cells in women clearing cervical HPV infection. CDR1 and CDR2 from the germline V gene are LGHDT and YNNKEL (reference sequence). V lost 1 base and J 2 bases, leaving 12 bases between the germline ends. This CDR3 comprises 15 residues. Details on this clone: The CDR3 extends 3 residues past the end of the read, so its final part is completed from the germline J gene.

Genomic DNA, averaging roughly 1,200 ng per sample, yielded TCR beta CDR3 via immunoSEQ. This table comes from immunoSEQ multiplex PCR, and its TCRdb copy is limited to in-frame clones, with some not included. This sample contains about 36,000 clones. The chain recombines TRBV3-1 (or the pseudogene TRBV3-2) with TRBJ2-7; perhaps TRBD1 as D (6 bases). Sequenced sample: blood buffy coat. The sequence was collected from a woman aged 18-70 years with a cervical HPV16 infection that either progressed to CIN3+ or cleared (not recorded which). Incomplete CDR3 DNA: TGTGCCAGCAGCCAAGCAGGGGTCAGTACCTACGAG. It translates to CASSQAGVSTYE. The entire CDR3 reads CASSQAGVSTYEQYF.